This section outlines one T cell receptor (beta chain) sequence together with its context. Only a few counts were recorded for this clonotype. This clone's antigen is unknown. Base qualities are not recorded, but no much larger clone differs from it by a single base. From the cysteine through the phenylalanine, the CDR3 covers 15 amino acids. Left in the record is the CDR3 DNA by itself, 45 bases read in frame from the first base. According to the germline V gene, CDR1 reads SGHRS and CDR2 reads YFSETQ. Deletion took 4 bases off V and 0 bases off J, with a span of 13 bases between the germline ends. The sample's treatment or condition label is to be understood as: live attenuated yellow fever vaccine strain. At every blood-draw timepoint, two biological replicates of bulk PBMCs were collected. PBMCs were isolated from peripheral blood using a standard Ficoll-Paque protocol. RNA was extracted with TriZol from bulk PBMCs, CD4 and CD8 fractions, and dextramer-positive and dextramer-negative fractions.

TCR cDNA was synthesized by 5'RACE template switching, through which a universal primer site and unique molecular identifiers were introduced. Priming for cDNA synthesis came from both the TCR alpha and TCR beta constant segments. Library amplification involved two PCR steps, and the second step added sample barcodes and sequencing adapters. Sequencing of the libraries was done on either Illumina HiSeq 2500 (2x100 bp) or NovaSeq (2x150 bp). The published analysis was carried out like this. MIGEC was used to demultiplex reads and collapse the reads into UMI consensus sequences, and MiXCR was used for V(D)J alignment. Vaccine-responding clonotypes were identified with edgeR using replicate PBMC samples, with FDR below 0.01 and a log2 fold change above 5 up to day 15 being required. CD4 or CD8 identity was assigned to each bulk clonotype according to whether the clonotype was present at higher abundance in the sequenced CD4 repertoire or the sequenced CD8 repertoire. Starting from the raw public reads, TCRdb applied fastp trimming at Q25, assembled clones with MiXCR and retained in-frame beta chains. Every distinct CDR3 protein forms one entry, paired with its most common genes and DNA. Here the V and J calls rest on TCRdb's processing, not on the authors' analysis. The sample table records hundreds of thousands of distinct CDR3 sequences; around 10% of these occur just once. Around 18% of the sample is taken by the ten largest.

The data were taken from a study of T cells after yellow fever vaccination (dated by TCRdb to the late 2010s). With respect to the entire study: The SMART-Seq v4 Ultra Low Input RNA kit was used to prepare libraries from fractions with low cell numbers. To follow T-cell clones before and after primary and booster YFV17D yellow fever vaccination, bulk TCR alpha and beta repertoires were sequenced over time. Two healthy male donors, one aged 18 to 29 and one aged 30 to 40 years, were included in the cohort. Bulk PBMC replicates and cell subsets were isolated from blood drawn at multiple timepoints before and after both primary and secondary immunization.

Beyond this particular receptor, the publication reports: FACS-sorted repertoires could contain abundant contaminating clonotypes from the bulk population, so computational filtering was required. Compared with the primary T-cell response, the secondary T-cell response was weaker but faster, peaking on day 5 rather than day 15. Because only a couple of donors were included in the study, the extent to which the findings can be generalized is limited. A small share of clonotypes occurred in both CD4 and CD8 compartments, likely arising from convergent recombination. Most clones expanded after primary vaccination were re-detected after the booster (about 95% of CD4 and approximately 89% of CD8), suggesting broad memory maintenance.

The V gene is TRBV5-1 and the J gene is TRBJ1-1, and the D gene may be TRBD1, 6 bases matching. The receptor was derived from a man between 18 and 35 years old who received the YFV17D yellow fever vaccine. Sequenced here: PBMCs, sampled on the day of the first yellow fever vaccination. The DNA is TGCGCCAGCAGCCTCCAGACAGGTATGAACACTGAAGCTTTCTTT. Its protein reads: CASSLQTGMNTEAFF.